This TCR beta chain was sequenced in a study of CD8+ T cells in alopecia areata. As for treatment: oral pan-JAK inhibitor, 5-10 mg twice daily. TCR sequencing used cDNA made by reverse transcription of extracted RNA. TCRdb's table, derived via immunoSEQ multiplex PCR, lists solely in-frame clones and lacks some. The table includes around 190,000 clones, under 80% detected once. The CDR3 has 14 residues. The germline gives CDR1 SQVTM, CDR2 ANQGSEA. V was pared by 5 bases and J by 3 bases, with 17 bases between. The sequence was collected from a human donor with alopecia areata. The chain combines TRBV29-1 with TRBJ2-7; no clear D. The specimen was CD4+ T cells sorted from blood, collected at approximately week 49, from a patient treated with tofacitinib. The CDR3 DNA reads as TGCAGCGTTACCGTGGGGTTGGCCGACTACGAGCAGTACTTC. It specifies CSVTVGLADYEQYF.